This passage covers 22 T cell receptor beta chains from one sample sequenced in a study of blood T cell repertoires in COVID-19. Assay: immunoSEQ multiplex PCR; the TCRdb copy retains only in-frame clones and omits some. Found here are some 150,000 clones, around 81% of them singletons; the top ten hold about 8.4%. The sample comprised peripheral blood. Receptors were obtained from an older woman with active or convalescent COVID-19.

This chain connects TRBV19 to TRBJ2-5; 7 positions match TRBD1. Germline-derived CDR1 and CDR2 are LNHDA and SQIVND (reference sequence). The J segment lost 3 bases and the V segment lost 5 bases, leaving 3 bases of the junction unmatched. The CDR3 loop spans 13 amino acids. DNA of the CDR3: TGTGCCAGTAGTGACGACAGGGAAGAGACCCAGTACTTC. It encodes CASSDDREETQYF.

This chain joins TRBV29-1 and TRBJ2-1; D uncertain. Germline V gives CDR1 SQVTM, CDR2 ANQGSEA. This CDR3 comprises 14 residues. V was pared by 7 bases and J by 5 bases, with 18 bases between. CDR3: CSAHTPTSNNEQFF. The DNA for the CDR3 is TGCAGCGCTCATACCCCGACATCCAACAATGAGCAGTTCTTC.

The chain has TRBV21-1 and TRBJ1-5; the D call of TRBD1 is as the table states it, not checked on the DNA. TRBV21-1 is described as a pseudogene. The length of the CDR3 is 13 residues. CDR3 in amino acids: CASSKGRNQPQHF. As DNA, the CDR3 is TGTGCCAGCAGCAAGGGCCGCAATCAGCCCCAGCATTTT.

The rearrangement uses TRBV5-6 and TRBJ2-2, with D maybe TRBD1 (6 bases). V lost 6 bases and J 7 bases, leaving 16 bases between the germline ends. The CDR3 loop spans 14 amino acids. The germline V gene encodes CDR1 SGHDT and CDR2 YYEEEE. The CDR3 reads CASIGQTHYGELFF. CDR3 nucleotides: TGTGCCAGCATCGGACAGACCCACTACGGGGAGCTGTTTTTT.

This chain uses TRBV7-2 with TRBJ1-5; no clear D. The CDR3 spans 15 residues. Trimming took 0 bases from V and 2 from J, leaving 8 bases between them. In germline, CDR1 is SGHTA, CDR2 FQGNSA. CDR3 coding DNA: TGTGCCAGCAGCTTAGCCGGCAGCGGCAATCAGCCCCAGCATTTT. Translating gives CASSLAGSGNQPQHF.

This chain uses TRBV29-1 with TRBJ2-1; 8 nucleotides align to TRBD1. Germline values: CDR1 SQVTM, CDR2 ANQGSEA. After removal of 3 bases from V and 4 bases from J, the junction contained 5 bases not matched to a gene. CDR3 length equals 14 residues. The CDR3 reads CSVDEDREYNEQFF. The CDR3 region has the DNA TGCAGCGTTGACGAGGACAGGGAATACAATGAGCAGTTCTTC.

CDR3 sequence (DNA): TGTGCCAGCAGTGAAGACGGGACTAGCAATGAGCAGTTCTTC. Amino acid sequence: CASSEDGTSNEQFF. The chain employs TRBV6-1 and TRBJ2-1; 8 positions agree with TRBD2. Germline lookup yields CDR1 MNHNS and CDR2 SASEGT. The CDR3 covers 14 residues. The V and J ends lost 1 base and 6 bases, in that order; junction bases with no gene match: 2.

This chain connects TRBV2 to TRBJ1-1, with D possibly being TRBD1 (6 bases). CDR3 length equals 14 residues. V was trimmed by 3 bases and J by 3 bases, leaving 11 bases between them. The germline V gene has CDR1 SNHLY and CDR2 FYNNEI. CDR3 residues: CASSEIQGYTEAFF. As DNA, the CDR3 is TGTGCCAGCAGTGAGATACAGGGTTACACTGAAGCTTTCTTT.

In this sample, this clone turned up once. CDR3 region: CASSFTPGEYNSPLHF. The DNA for the CDR3 is TGTGCCAGCAGCTTCACCCCAGGGGAATATAATTCACCCCTCCACTTT. The chain is built from TRBV5-4 and TRBJ1-6; TRBD1 is a possible D gene (6 bases). Germline V gene sequence: CDR1 SGHNT, CDR2 YYREEE (reference sequence). V shed 2 bases and J shed 4 bases, with 13 bases lying between them. CDR3 length equals 16 residues. Complete variable domain (other parts from reference TRBV5-4 and TRBJ1-6): ETGVTQSPTHLIKTRGQQVTLRCSSQSGHNTVSWYQQALGQGPQFIFQYYREEENGRGNFPPRFSGLQFPNYSSELNVNALELDDSALYLCASSFTPGEYNSPLHFGNGTRLTVT.

The CDR3 DNA is TGTGCCAGCAGTGAATGGTCTAGCGGTCAGGATACGCAGTATTTT. This translates into CASSEWSSGQDTQYF. The chain is built from TRBV25-1 and TRBJ2-3; 7 positions agree with TRBD2. Germline CDR1 MGHDK, CDR2 SYGVNS. The V gene end was trimmed by 1 base and the J gene end by 6 bases; junction bases not matched to a gene: 7. The CDR3 consists of 15 residues.

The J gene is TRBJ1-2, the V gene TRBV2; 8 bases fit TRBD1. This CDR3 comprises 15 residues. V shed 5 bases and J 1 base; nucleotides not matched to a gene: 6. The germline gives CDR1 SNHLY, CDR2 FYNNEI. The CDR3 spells CASSFIRGLNYGYTF. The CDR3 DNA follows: TGTGCCAGCAGTTTTATCAGGGGGCTTAACTATGGCTACACCTTC.

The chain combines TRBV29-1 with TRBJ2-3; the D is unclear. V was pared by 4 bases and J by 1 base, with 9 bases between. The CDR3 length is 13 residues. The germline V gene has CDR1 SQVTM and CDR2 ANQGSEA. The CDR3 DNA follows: TGCAGCGTTGCCCACTTCGGCACAGATACGCAGTATTTT. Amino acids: CSVAHFGTDTQYF.

DNA of the CDR3: TGTGCCAGTAATGGGCGGGGAGAAAATGAAAAACTGTTTTTT. Protein: CASNGRGENEKLFF. The chain has TRBV19 and TRBJ1-4; no reliable D call. Germline V gives CDR1 LNHDA, CDR2 SQIVND (reference sequence). The CDR3 length is 14 residues. Trimming took off 7 bases at V and 5 bases at J, with 14 bases between the two ends.

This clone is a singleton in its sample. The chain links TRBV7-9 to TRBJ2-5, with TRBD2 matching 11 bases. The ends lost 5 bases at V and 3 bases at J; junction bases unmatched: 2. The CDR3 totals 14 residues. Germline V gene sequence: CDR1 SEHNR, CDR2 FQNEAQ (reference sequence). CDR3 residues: CASSPTSGEETQYF. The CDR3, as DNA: TGTGCCAGCAGCCCGACTAGCGGGGAAGAGACCCAGTACTTC.

The CDR3 sequence: CASSQAGRDGEQFF. The CDR3, as DNA: TGTGCCAGCAGTCAAGCGGGAAGGGACGGAGAGCAGTTCTTC. The J gene is TRBJ2-1, the V gene TRBV6-2 or TRBV6-3; 7 positions match TRBD2. The V segment lost 5 bases and the J segment 10 bases; nucleotides outside the gene matches: 11. Germline-derived CDR1 and CDR2 are MNHEY and SVGEGT. The CDR3 totals 14 residues.

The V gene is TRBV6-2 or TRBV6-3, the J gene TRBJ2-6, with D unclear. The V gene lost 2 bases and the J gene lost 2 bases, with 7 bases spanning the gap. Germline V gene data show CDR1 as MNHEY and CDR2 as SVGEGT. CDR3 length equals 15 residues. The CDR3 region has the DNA TGTGCCAGCAGTTACACAGCCCCTGGGGCCAACGTCCTGACTTTC. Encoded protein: CASSYTAPGANVLTF.

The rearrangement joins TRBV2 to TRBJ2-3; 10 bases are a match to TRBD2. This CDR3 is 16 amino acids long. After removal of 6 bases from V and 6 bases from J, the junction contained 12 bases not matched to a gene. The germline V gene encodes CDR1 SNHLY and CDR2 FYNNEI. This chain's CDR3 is CASRPHLAGGGDTQYF. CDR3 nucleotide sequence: TGTGCCAGCAGGCCACACTTAGCGGGGGGCGGGGATACGCAGTATTTT.

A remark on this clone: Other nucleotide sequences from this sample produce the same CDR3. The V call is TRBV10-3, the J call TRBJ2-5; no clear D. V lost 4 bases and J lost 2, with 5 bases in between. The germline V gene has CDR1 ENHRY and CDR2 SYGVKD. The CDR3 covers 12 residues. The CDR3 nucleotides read TGTGCCATCAGTGGTAATCAAGAGACCCAGTACTTC. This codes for CAISGNQETQYF.

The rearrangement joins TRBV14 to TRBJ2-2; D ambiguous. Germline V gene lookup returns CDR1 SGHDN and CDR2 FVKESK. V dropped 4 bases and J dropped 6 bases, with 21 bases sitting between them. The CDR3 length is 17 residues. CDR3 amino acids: CASSRGTLPIAAGELFF. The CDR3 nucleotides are TGTGCCAGCAGCCGAGGAACTTTACCGATCGCCGCCGGGGAGCTGTTTTTT.

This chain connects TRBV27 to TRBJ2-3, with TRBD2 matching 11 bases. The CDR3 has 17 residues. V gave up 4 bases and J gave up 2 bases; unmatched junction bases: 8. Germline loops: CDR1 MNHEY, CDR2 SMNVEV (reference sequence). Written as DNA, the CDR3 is TGTGCCAGCAGTTCCCCGGGACTAGCGGACGACACAGATACGCAGTATTTT. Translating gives CASSSPGLADDTDTQYF.

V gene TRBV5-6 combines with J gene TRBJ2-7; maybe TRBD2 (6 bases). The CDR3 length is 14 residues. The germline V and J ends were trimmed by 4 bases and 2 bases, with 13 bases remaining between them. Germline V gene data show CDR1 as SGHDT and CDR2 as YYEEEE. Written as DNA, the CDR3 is TGTGCCAGCAGCGCGCTCGGCGGGACCTACGAGCAGTACGTC. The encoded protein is CASSALGGTYEQYV.

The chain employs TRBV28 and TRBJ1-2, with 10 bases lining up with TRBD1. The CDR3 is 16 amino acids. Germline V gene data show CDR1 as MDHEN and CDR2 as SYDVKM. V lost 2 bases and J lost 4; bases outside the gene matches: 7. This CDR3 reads CASSLDGTGAFYGYTF. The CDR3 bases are TGTGCCAGCAGTTTAGATGGGACAGGGGCGTTCTATGGCTACACCTTC.